Following are 21 T cell receptor beta chains from one sample sequenced in a study of CD8+ T cells in alopecia areata. After isolation, RNA underwent reverse transcription to generate cDNA as the sequencing template. Generated by immunoSEQ multiplex PCR, the TCRdb table keeps only in-frame clones and is missing some. Here the sample spans approximately 100,000 clones, 55% to 70% being singletons. Stated treatment: oral pan-JAK inhibitor, 5-10 mg twice daily. Sequenced material: CD8+ T cells sorted from blood, taken between weeks 55 and 65, from a patient treated with tofacitinib. The receptor source for this set is a human donor with alopecia areata.

The chain links TRBV2 to TRBJ2-5, with 12 bases fitting TRBD1. V shed 6 bases, J shed 5 bases, and the junction held 7 bases outside the gene matches. From germline, CDR1 is SNHLY and CDR2 FYNNEI. The CDR3 contains 15 residues. The chain's CDR3 is CASRGDRGPWETQYF. DNA of the CDR3: TGTGCCAGCAGGGGGGACAGGGGGCCGTGGGAGACCCAGTACTTC.

This clone ranks as medium-sized. This chain uses TRBV19 with TRBJ2-7; D could derive from TRBD1 or TRBD2 (5 bases each). This CDR3 has 15 amino acids. CDR1 and CDR2 from the germline V gene are LNHDA and SQIVND (reference sequence). The V and J ends lost 3 bases and 0 bases respectively, with 12 bases between them. The CDR3 here is CASSIVERGSYEQYF. In DNA, the CDR3 is TGTGCCAGTAGTATCGTTGAGAGGGGCTCCTACGAGCAGTACTTC.

This clone was found a few times. This chain uses TRBV4-2 with TRBJ1-2; D ambiguous. The germline CDR1 and CDR2 sequences are LGHNA and YNFKEQ. V lost 3 bases to trimming and J lost 4 bases, with 6 bases between them. The CDR3 totals 12 residues. CDR3: CASSHHGYGYTF. In nucleotides, the CDR3 is TGTGCCAGCAGCCACCACGGCTATGGCTACACCTTC.

The V and J genes are TRBV5-6 and TRBJ2-1; 10 bases align to TRBD2. V shed 0 bases, J shed 6 bases, and the junction held 3 bases outside the gene matches. The V gene's germline CDR1 is SGHDT and CDR2 YYEEEE. The CDR3 has 15 residues. The CDR3 spells CASSLGLAGANEQFF. In DNA form, the CDR3 reads TGTGCCAGCAGCTTGGGGCTAGCGGGGGCCAATGAGCAGTTCTTC.

This clone was counted a few times. The chain uses TRBV10-3 and TRBJ1-1, with 9 bases that match TRBD1. This CDR3 is built from 16 residues. CDR1 and CDR2 (germline): ENHRY, SYGVKD. Trimming removed 7 bases from V and 4 bases from J; junction bases left unmatched: 13. CDR3 bases: TGTGCCATCAAAGATCCGGGACAGGGAGCTGGCACTGAAGCTTTCTTT. This codes for CAIKDPGQGAGTEAFF.

This chain links TRBV29-1 with TRBJ2-7; TRBD1 aligns across 10 bases. The junction had 15 bases not matched to a gene; V was cut back by 7 bases and J by 3 bases. Germline CDR1 is SQVTM and CDR2 is ANQGSEA. The CDR3 contains 16 residues. The CDR3 DNA is TGCAGCGCCCTGACAGGGGGCACTACAGATAGCTACGAGCAGTACTTC. Its protein is CSALTGGTTDSYEQYF.

The rearrangement joins TRBV27 to TRBJ1-1; D might be TRBD1 (6 bases). Germline V gene lookup returns CDR1 MNHEY and CDR2 SMNVEV (reference sequence). This CDR3 is 14 amino acids long. The ends were cut back, 3 bases at V and 5 bases at J, with 13 bases in the middle. CDR3 nucleotides: TGTGCCAGCAGTTTGCAGGGGCTTTTAACTGAAGCTTTCTTT. It encodes CASSLQGLLTEAFF.

The chain links TRBV5-5 to TRBJ1-1; D is unclear. Germline values: CDR1 SGHKS, CDR2 YYEKEE (reference sequence). The CDR3 consists of 12 residues. The V and J ends lost 2 bases and 3 bases respectively, with 5 bases between them. CDR3 protein: CASSFGDTEAFF. The CDR3 coding sequence is TGTGCCAGCAGCTTCGGAGACACTGAAGCTTTCTTT.

The gene calls are TRBV7-9 and TRBJ2-7; D gene unclear. Germline-derived CDR1 and CDR2 are SEHNR and FQNEAQ (reference sequence). V was trimmed by 2 bases and J by 5 bases, leaving 7 bases between them. This CDR3 is built from 12 residues. The CDR3 sequence: CASSLTVNEQYF. DNA of the CDR3: TGTGCCAGCAGCTTAACAGTCAACGAGCAGTACTTC.

The chain joins TRBV23-1 to TRBJ2-2; TRBD1 matches at 7 bases. TRBV23-1 is an ORF, and what it does is uncertain. After removal of 4 bases from V and 6 bases from J, the junction contained 14 bases not matched to a gene. The CDR3 is 17 residues long. The CDR3 DNA sequence: TGCGCCAGCAGTCCGAAGACAGGGTATAAACCTTCCGGGGAGCTGTTTTTT. It specifies CASSPKTGYKPSGELFF.

This rearrangement joins TRBV5-1 to TRBJ1-1; no clear D. The CDR3 has 11 residues. Germline CDR1 SGHRS, CDR2 YFSETQ. V was clipped by 4 bases and J by 5 bases, with 6 bases between them. CDR3 nucleotides: TGCGCCAGCAGCCCCGGGACTGAAGCTTTCTTT. Amino acids: CASSPGTEAFF. The whole variable domain, remainder taken from reference TRBV5-1 and TRBJ1-1, is KAGVTQTPRYLIKTRGQQVTLSCSPISGHRSVSWYQQTPGQGLQFLFEYFSETQRNKGNFPGRFSGRQFSNSRSEMNVSTLELGDSALYLCASSPGTEAFFGQGTRLTVV.

V usage is TRBV7-9 and J usage is TRBJ2-7, with 7 bases matching TRBD1. CDR3 length: 14 residues. Germline V lookup: CDR1 SEHNR, CDR2 FQNEAQ (reference sequence). V gave up 5 bases and J gave up 4 bases; unmatched junction bases: 8. The chain's CDR3 is CASSPPGGEYEQYF. CDR3 DNA sequence: TGTGCCAGCAGCCCCCCAGGGGGTGAATACGAGCAGTACTTC.

The chain recombines TRBV7-8 with TRBJ2-3, with unresolved D. The V gene lost 0 bases and the J gene lost 5 bases, with 15 bases spanning the gap. This CDR3 spans 16 amino acids. The germline CDR1 and CDR2 sequences are SGHVS and FQNEAQ. CDR3 residues: CASSLAPGPLRDTQYF. CDR3 DNA: TGTGCCAGCAGCTTAGCCCCAGGTCCCCTGAGAGATACGCAGTATTTT.

The genes are TRBV6-5 and TRBJ1-4; no reliable D call. The CDR3 is 12 amino acids. With 8 bases removed from V and 4 bases from J, the gap between germline ends came to 8 bases. The germline V gene has CDR1 MNHEY and CDR2 SVGAGI. CDR3 nucleotide sequence: TGTGCCAGCCGGAGTGGTAATGAAAAACTGTTTTTT. The encoded protein is CASRSGNEKLFF.

There are a few counts of this clone. This chain joins TRBV27 and TRBJ2-6; D gene ambiguous. Germline V gene lookup returns CDR1 MNHEY and CDR2 SMNVEV (reference sequence). V lost 3 bases and J 4 bases, leaving 4 bases between the germline ends. This CDR3 contains 13 residues. Written as DNA, the CDR3 is TGTGCCAGCAGTTTTCCCGGGGCCAACGTCCTGACTTTC. It is translated as CASSFPGANVLTF.

The rearrangement links TRBV25-1 to TRBJ1-4; tentative D call: TRBD1 (5 bases). Germline-derived CDR1 and CDR2 are MGHDK and SYGVNS. This CDR3 has 13 residues. V was trimmed by 8 bases and J by 4 bases, leaving 11 bases between them. As DNA, the CDR3 is TGTGCCAGCCGCGGGACCAGTAATGAAAAACTGTTTTTT. This encodes CASRGTSNEKLFF.

J is TRBJ2-1 and V is TRBV29-1; 8 bases line up with TRBD2. The CDR3 totals 11 residues. V gave up 6 bases and J gave up 5 bases; unmatched junction bases: 0. Germline assignment: CDR1 SQVTM and CDR2 ANQGSEA. Here the CDR3 reads CSVTSDNEQFF. DNA of the CDR3: TGCAGCGTGACTAGCGACAATGAGCAGTTCTTC.

V gene TRBV11-2 combines with J gene TRBJ1-1, with D possibly TRBD1 on 5 matching bases. The germline V gene encodes CDR1 SGHAT and CDR2 FQNNGV. The CDR3 totals 15 residues. V was cut by 1 base and J by 1 base, with 10 bases left in between. This CDR3 is CASSLAGRANTEAFF. The CDR3 bases are TGTGCCAGCAGCTTAGCGGGACGAGCGAACACTGAAGCTTTCTTT.

The chain recombines TRBV19 with TRBJ2-4; 7 nucleotides match TRBD1. The CDR3 is made up of 13 amino acids. The V gene's germline CDR1 is LNHDA and CDR2 SQIVND (reference sequence). Trimming cost V 11 bases and J 4 bases; bases outside gene matches: 8. The CDR3 nucleotides read TGTGCCCAGGGACAGTCGTCGAAAAACATTCAGTACTTC. This translates into CAQGQSSKNIQYF. Full variable domain (missing parts from reference TRBV19 and TRBJ2-4): DGGITQSPKYLFRKEGQNVTLSCEQNLNHDAMYWYRQDPGQGLRLIYYSQIVNDFQKGDIAEGYSVSREKKESFPLTVTSAQKNPTAFYLCAQGQSSKNIQYFGAGTRLSVL.

The rearrangement uses TRBV27 and TRBJ2-7, with a weak D call TRBD1 (9 bases). Germline lookup yields CDR1 MNHEY and CDR2 SMNVEV (reference sequence). V was clipped by 5 bases and J by 3 bases, with 17 bases between them. This CDR3 has 15 residues. The CDR3 DNA is TGTGCCAGCAGTAGCGGGGGACAGGGATTCTACGAGCAGTACTTC. This encodes CASSSGGQGFYEQYF.

V and J are TRBV5-1 and TRBJ1-2, with 9 bases identical to TRBD1. The CDR3 is made up of 13 amino acids. Germline values: CDR1 SGHRS, CDR2 YFSETQ. Trimming took 5 bases from V and 5 from J; bases not matched to a gene: 4. The CDR3 sequence: CASSSGQGYGYTF. In DNA, the CDR3 is TGCGCCAGCAGTTCCGGACAGGGGTATGGCTACACCTTC.